The 4 T cell receptor beta chains below come from one sample, sequenced in a study of blood T cell repertoires in COVID-19. The assay was immunoSEQ multiplex PCR, and TCRdb's table has in-frame clones only and misses some. The data contain hundreds of thousands of clones, about 89% of them singletons. Source material: peripheral blood. Receptor source: a woman aged 55-70 years with COVID-19, enrolled during active disease.

The chain joins TRBV19 to TRBJ1-5; the D is unclear. Germline V gene lookup returns CDR1 LNHDA and CDR2 SQIVND (reference sequence). This CDR3 spans 13 amino acids. V lost 8 bases to trimming and J lost 3 bases, with 11 bases between them. The DNA for the CDR3 is TGTGCCAGTCACCCACAGCCCAATCAGCCCCAGCATTTT. Translation: CASHPQPNQPQHF.

Comment on this clone: Within the sample, other DNA sequences also encode this same CDR3. V and J are TRBV6-5 and TRBJ1-1; D is unresolved. Trimming took 6 bases from V and 0 from J, leaving 8 bases between them. Germline lookup yields CDR1 MNHEY and CDR2 SVGAGI. The CDR3 sequence is 13 residues long. The CDR3 protein is CASSSSLNTEAFF. The CDR3 DNA sequence: TGTGCCAGCAGCTCCTCCTTGAACACTGAAGCTTTCTTT.

The V and J genes are TRBV7-6 and TRBJ2-1; 9 bases match TRBD2. Germline CDR1 SGHVS, CDR2 FNYEAQ. V was clipped by 2 bases and J by 6 bases; unmatched bases: 8. The CDR3 spans 16 residues. In DNA, the CDR3 is TGTGCCAGCAGCTTAATCCCAGCGGGGGGTTCCAATGAGCAGTTCTTC. The encoded protein is CASSLIPAGGSNEQFF.

The rearrangement joins TRBV5-4 to TRBJ2-7, with 9 bases fitting TRBD1. With 1 base clipped from V and 3 bases from J, the junction kept 11 bases outside the gene matches. This CDR3 contains 17 residues. Per the germline V gene, CDR1 is SGHNT and CDR2 is YYREEE (reference sequence). CDR3 sequence: CASSLNPGQGLVYEQYF. As DNA, the CDR3 is TGTGCCAGCAGCTTGAATCCGGGACAGGGATTGGTCTACGAGCAGTACTTC.